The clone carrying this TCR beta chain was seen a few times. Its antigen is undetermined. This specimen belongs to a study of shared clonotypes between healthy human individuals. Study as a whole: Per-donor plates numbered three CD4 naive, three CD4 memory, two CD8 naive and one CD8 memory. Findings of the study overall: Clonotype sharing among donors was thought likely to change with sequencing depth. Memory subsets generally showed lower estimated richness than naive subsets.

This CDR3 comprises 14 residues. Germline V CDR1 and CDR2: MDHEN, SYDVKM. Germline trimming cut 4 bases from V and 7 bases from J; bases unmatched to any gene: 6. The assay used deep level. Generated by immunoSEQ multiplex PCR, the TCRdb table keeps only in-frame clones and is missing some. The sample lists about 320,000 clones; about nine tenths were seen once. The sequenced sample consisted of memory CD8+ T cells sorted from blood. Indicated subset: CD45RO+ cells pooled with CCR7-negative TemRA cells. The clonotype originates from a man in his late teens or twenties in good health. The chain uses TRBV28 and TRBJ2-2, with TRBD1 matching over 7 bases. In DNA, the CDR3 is TGTGCCAGCAGTTCACATGGGACAGACGGGGAGCTGTTTTTT. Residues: CASSSHGTDGELFF.